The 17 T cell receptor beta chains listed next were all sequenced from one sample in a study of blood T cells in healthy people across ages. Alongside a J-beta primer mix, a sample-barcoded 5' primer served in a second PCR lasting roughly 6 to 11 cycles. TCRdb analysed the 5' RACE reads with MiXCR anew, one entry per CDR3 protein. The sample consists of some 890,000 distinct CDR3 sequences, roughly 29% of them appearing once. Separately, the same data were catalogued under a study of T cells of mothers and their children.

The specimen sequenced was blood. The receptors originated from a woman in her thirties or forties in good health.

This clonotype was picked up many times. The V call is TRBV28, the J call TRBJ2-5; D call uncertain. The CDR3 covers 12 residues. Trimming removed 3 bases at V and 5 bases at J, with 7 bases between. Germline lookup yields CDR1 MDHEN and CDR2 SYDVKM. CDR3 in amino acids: CASSFTRETQYF. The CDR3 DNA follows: TGTGCCAGCAGTTTTACCCGGGAGACCCAGTACTTC.

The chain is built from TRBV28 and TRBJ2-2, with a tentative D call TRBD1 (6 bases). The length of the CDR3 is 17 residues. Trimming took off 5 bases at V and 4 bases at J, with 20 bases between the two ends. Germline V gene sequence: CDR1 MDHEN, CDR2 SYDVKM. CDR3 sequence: CASSPYPQGGGTGELFF. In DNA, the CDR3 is TGTGCCAGCAGTCCGTACCCACAGGGTGGTGGCACCGGGGAGCTGTTTTTT.

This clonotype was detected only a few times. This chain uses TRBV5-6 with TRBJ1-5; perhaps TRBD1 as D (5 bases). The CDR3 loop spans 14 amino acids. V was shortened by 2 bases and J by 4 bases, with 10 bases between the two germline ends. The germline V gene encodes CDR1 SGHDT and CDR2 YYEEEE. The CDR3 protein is CASSFQGLNQPQHF. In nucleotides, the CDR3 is TGTGCCAGCAGCTTCCAGGGCTTAAATCAGCCCCAGCATTTT. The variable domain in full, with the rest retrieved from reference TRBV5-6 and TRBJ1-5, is DAGVTQSPTHLIKTRGQQVTLRCSPKSGHDTVSWYQQALGQGPQFIFQYYEEEERQRGNFPDRFSGHQFPNYSSELNVNALLLGDSALYLCASSFQGLNQPQHFGDGTRLSIL.

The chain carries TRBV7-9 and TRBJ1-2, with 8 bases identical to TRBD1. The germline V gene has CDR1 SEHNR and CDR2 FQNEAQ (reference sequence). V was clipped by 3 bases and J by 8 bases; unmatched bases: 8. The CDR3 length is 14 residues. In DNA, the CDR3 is TGTGCCAGCAGCTTCTCAGGACAGGGAATGGGCTACACCTTC. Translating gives CASSFSGQGMGYTF.

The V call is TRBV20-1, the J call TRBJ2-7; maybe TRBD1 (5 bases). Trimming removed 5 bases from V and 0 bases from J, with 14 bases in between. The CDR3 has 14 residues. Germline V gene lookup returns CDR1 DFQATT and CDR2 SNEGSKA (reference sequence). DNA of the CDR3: TGCAGTGCTCCCACACACAGGAGCTCCTACGAGCAGTACTTC. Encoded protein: CSAPTHRSSYEQYF.

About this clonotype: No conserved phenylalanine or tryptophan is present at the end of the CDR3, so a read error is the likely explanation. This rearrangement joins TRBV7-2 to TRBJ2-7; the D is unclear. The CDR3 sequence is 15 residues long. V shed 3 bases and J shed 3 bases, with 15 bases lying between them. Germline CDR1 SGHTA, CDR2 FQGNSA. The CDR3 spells CASSLDPGLGYEQYL. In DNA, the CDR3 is TGTGCCAGCAGCTTGGACCCAGGTTTAGGCTACGAGCAGTACCTC.

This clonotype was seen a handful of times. The CDR3 loop is CASSPVRTTEKLFF. CDR3 DNA: TGTGCCAGCAGTCCAGTGCGGACGACTGAAAAACTGTTTTTT. V gene TRBV7-9 combines with J gene TRBJ1-4, with no clear D. Looked up from germline, CDR1 is SEHNR and CDR2 is FQNEAQ (reference sequence). The CDR3 has 14 amino acids. Trimming cost V 6 bases and J 7 bases, with 15 bases left between them.

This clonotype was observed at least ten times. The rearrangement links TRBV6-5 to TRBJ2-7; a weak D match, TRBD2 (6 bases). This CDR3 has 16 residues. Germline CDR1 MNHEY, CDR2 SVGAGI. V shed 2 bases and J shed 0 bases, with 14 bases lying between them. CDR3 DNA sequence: TGTGCCAGCAGTTACCCAACAGGAGGGGCCTCCTACGAGCAGTACTTC. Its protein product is CASSYPTGGASYEQYF.

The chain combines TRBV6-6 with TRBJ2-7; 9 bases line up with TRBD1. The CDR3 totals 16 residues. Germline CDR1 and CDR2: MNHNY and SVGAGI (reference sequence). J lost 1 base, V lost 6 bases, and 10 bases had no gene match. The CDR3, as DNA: TGTGCCAGCAGGCCGACCCGCGGGACAGGGTCCTACGAGCAGTACTTC. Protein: CASRPTRGTGSYEQYF.

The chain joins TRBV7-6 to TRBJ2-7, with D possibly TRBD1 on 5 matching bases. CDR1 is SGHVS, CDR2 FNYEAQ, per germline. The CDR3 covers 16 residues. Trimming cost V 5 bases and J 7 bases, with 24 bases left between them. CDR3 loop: CASSHQTAVTYNEQYF. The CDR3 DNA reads TGTGCCAGCAGCCATCAGACAGCCGTTACCTACAATGAGCAGTACTTC.

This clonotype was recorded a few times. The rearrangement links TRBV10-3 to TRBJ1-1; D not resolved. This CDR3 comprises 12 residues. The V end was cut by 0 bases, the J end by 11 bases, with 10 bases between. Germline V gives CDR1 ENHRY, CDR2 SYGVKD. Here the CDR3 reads CAISESLALAFF. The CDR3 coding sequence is TGTGCCATCAGTGAGTCTTTAGCGCTGGCTTTCTTT.

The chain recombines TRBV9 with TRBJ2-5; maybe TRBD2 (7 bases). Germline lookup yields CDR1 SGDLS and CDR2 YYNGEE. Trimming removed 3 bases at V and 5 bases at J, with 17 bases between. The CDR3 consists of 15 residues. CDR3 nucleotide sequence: TGTGCCAGCAGCGCTGGGGGGGCAGGCGTGGAGACCCAGTACTTC. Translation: CASSAGGAGVETQYF.

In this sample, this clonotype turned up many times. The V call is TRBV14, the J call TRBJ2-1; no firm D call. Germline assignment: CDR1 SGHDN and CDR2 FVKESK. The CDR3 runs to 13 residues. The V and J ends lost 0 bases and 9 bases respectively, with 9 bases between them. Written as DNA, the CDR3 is TGTGCCAGCAGCCAAGATTGGGCAAGTGAGCAGTTCTTC. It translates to CASSQDWASEQFF.

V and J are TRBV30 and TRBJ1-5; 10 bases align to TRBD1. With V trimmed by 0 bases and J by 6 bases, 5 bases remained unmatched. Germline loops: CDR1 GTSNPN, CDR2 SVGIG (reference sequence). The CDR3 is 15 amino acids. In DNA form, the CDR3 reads TGTGCCTGGAGTGTACAGGGACAGGGGAGTCAGCCCCAGCATTTT. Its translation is CAWSVQGQGSQPQHF.

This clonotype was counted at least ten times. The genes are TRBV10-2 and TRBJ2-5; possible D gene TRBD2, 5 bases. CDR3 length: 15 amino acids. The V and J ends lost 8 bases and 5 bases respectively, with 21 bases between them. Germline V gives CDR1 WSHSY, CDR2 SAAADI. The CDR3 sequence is CASGPIMKSGETQYF. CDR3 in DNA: TGCGCCAGCGGCCCGATAATGAAGTCGGGGGAGACCCAGTACTTC.

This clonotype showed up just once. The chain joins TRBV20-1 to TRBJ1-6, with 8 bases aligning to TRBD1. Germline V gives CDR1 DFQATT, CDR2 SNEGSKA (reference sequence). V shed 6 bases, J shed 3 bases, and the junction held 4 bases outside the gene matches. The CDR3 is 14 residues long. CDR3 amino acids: CSAGDRGYNSPLHF. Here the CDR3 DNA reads TGCAGTGCCGGCGACAGGGGCTATAATTCACCCCTCCACTTT.

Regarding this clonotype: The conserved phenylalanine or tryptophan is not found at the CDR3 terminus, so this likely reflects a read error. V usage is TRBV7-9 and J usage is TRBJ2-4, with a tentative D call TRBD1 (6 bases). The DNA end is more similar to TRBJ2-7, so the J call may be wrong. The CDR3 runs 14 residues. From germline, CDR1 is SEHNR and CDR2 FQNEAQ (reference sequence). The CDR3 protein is CASSLALGGYEQYC. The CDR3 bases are TGTGCCAGCAGCTTAGCCCTAGGGGGTTACGAGCAGTACTGC.